The rows below give T cell receptor beta chains drawn from one sample of a study of shared clonotypes between healthy human individuals. Only in-frame clones appear in the TCRdb table, and some are missing; sequencing was by immunoSEQ multiplex PCR. The sample contains approximately 640,000 clones, around 72% of which appear only once. The material sequenced was memory CD4+ T cells sorted from blood. These receptors were taken from a woman between 25 and 40 years old in good health. The CDR3 runs from the conserved cysteine through the conserved F or W. D genes are given only for firm matches. Size is stated for part of the rows, as once, few or many counts, or as a class when the clone is expanded.

j_gene,v_gene,abundance,d_gene,CDR3nt,CDR3aa
TRBJ1-1,TRBV18,-,-,TGTGCCAGCTCACCAAGGGACTCGGCCCCTGAAGCTTTCTTT,CASSPRDSAPEAFF
TRBJ1-2,TRBV4-2,-,-,TGTGCCAGCAGCCAAGACAGGGATGCTAACTATGGCTACACCTTC,CASSQDRDANYGYTF
TRBJ2-5,TRBV5-1,few,-,TGCGCCAGCAGCTTGGTGGCAGGGATGCAAGAGACCCAGTACTTC,CASSLVAGMQETQYF
TRBJ1-1,TRBV7-8,-,-,TGTGCCAGCAGCTTCTTACAGATGAACACTGAAGCTTTCTTT,CASSFLQMNTEAFF
TRBJ2-5,TRBV10-3,-,-,TGTGCCATCACCTTCAAAGGGGGGAGGGGGTACCAAGAGACCCAGTACTTC,CAITFKGGRGYQETQYF
TRBJ2-7,TRBV11-2,few,-,TGTGCCAGCAGCTTAATGCTCGACAGCTACGAGCAGTACTTC,CASSLMLDSYEQYF
TRBJ1-4,TRBV19,few,TRBD1,TGTGCCAGTAGTTGGGACAGTCGAACTAATGAAAAACTGTTTTTT,CASSWDSRTNEKLFF
TRBJ1-5,TRBV6-5,-,-,TGTGCCAGCAGCTTAAGACATAGCAATCAGCCCCAGCATTTT,CASSLRHSNQPQHF
TRBJ2-6,TRBV11-1,-,TRBD1,TGTGCCAGCAGCGCCGTGGGACAGGGATCTGCTGGGGCCAACGTCCTGACTTTC,CASSAVGQGSAGANVLTF
TRBJ2-7,TRBV18,-,-,TGTGCCAGCTCACCCCAGTACGAGCAGTACTTC,CASSPQYEQYF
TRBJ2-2,TRBV9,once,-,TGTGCCAGCAGCGTAGAACGGGTTGGGACCGGGGAGCTGTTTTTT,CASSVERVGTGELFF
TRBJ1-1,TRBV6-1,-,TRBD1,TGTGCCAGCAGTGGCCCTGACAGGGGCGCAACTGAAGCTTTCTTT,CASSGPDRGATEAFF
TRBJ2-5,TRBV9,-,TRBD2,TGTGCCAGCAGCGCCGGACTAGCGGGAGAGGAGACCCAGTACTTC,CASSAGLAGEETQYF
TRBJ2-5,TRBV30,-,-,TGTGCCTGGAGTGTACGCCGGGAGACCCAGTACTTC,CAWSVRRETQYF
TRBJ2-7,TRBV10-2,-,-,TGCGCCAGTGCCCCGGGACAAAGTTACGAGCAGTACTTC,CASAPGQSYEQYF
TRBJ2-6,TRBV21-1,once,-,TGTGCCAGCAGCAAGTGCCGCTCACAGGCGAGGTGCTCTGGGGCCAACGTCCTGACTTTC,CASSKCRSQARCSGANVLTF
TRBJ1-5,TRBV19,-,-,TGTGCCAGTAGCCTGGATTTACGAAATCAGCCCCAGCATTTT,CASSLDLRNQPQHF
TRBJ1-5,TRBV19,-,-,TGTGCCAGTAGTATAGCCCAGTCCCAGCCCCAGCATTTT,CASSIAQSQPQHF
TRBJ2-5,TRBV7-6,-,TRBD2,TGTGCCAGCAGCTTAGCACCTCCAGGAACCGGGACTAGCGGGAGGCAACAGACCCAGTACTTC,CASSLAPPGTGTSGRQQTQYF
TRBJ1-3,TRBV5-5,once,-,TGTGCCAGCAGCTTAGGGTACAGGACCTACTCTGGAAACACCATATATTTT,CASSLGYRTYSGNTIYF